Below are 31 T cell receptor beta chains sequenced from a single sample in a study of shared clonotypes between healthy human individuals. Profiled with immunoSEQ multiplex PCR; TCRdb holds only in-frame clones, not every one. The data contain roughly 1.4 million clones, around 98.5% of them seen just once; the ten biggest clones take up approximately 0.4%. Sequenced input: naive CD4+ T cells sorted from blood. This sample's subset: CD45RA+ positively selected. These TCRs come from a man aged 25-45 years in good health.

The chain couples TRBV7-2 to TRBJ2-7, with 11 bases identical to TRBD2. The trim removed 4 bases at V and 4 bases at J, leaving 6 bases unmatched. Germline V gene lookup returns CDR1 SGHTA and CDR2 FQGNSA. The CDR3 sequence is 15 residues long. The CDR3 DNA reads TGTGCCAGCAGCTCGCGACTAGCGGGGATGTACGAGCAGTACTTC. This encodes CASSSRLAGMYEQYF.

V and J are TRBV30 and TRBJ1-4; TRBD1 aligns across 10 bases. The germline gives CDR1 GTSNPN, CDR2 SVGIG (reference sequence). This CDR3 region has 18 residues. V shed 1 base and J 7 bases; nucleotides not matched to a gene: 15. CDR3 DNA: TGTGCCTGGAGTGATAGGGCGACAGGGGGCGAGACTTTTGAAAAACTGTTTTTT. Translation: CAWSDRATGGETFEKLFF.

The chain couples TRBV18 to TRBJ2-7; D might be TRBD1 (6 bases). Germline V gene sequence: CDR1 KGHSH, CDR2 LQKENI. This CDR3 has 15 residues. Trimming shortened V by 2 bases and J by 5 bases, and 16 bases separated the two germline ends. The CDR3 sequence: CASSPTGFSDNEQYF. The CDR3 bases are TGTGCCAGCTCACCAACAGGGTTTAGCGACAACGAGCAGTACTTC.

The V and J genes are TRBV6-1 and TRBJ2-3, with 8 bases lining up with TRBD1. CDR1 is MNHNS, CDR2 SASEGT, per germline. The CDR3 is 15 residues long. The junction had 5 bases not matched to a gene; V was cut back by 2 bases and J by 4 bases. DNA for the CDR3: TGTGCCAGCAGTGAACAGGGGGCGAACTCAGATACGCAGTATTTT. Translated, it gives CASSEQGANSDTQYF.

The chain employs TRBV7-9 and TRBJ2-2, with TRBD1 matching 7 bases. Unmatched junction bases numbered 15, after V lost 5 bases and J lost 6 bases. Per germline, CDR1 SEHNR and CDR2 FQNEAQ (reference sequence). The CDR3 spans 17 residues. The CDR3 DNA sequence: TGTGCCAGCAGCACGCCTCGGGACAGTCTGTGGGCCGGGGAGCTGTTTTTT. Translated, it gives CASSTPRDSLWAGELFF.

The chain couples TRBV6-5 to TRBJ2-1, with 9 bases identical to TRBD1. Germline lookup yields CDR1 MNHEY and CDR2 SVGAGI. J lost 4 bases, V lost 6 bases, and 7 bases had no gene match. CDR3 length: 15 residues. CDR3 bases: TGTGCCAGCAGAAGGGACAGGGATACTTACAATGAGCAGTTCTTC. The encoded protein is CASRRDRDTYNEQFF.

V is TRBV12-2 and J is TRBJ2-5; the D call of TRBD2 is as the table states it, not checked on the DNA. TRBV12-2 is a pseudogene locus. The CDR3 loop spans 19 amino acids. CDR3 in amino acids: CASRLGPFTSGRTQETQYF. In nucleotides, the CDR3 is TGTGCAAGTCGCTTAGGCCCGTTCACTAGCGGGAGGACACAAGAGACCCAGTACTTC.

The V gene is TRBV5-1, the J gene TRBJ2-3; 8 positions agree with TRBD2. This CDR3 spans 17 amino acids. Germline CDR1 SGHRS, CDR2 YFSETQ. Losses at the gene ends were 0 bases for V and 2 bases for J; bases not matched to a gene: 8. The CDR3 reads CASSLVRGRTSTDTQYF. CDR3 coding DNA: TGCGCCAGCAGCTTGGTTCGCGGGAGGACATCCACAGATACGCAGTATTTT. Full variable domain (rest looked up from reference TRBV5-1 and TRBJ2-3): KAGVTQTPRYLIKTRGQQVTLSCSPISGHRSVSWYQQTPGQGLQFLFEYFSETQRNKGNFPGRFSGRQFSNSRSEMNVSTLELGDSALYLCASSLVRGRTSTDTQYFGPGTRLTVL.

The chain carries TRBV15 and TRBJ2-1; weak D call: TRBD2 (6 bases). This CDR3 contains 18 residues. Trimming left V 0 bases short and J 2 bases short, with 17 bases between. Germline CDR1 and CDR2: LNHNV and YYDKDF (reference sequence). DNA of the CDR3: TGTGCCACCAGCAGAGATTTTCAGTTCGGGGGAACCTACAATGAGCAGTTCTTC. Its protein product is CATSRDFQFGGTYNEQFF.

The V gene is TRBV5-4, the J gene TRBJ1-2; no reliable D call. The CDR3 is 17 amino acids. Looked up from germline, CDR1 is SGHNT and CDR2 is YYREEE (reference sequence). V gave up 0 bases and J gave up 2 bases, with 17 bases separating them. The CDR3 DNA is TGTGCCAGCAGCTTGGTTTTTGGCAGCCTAGGGAACTATGGCTACACCTTC. Translating it yields CASSLVFGSLGNYGYTF.

V and J are TRBV27 and TRBJ2-7; 8 bases align to TRBD1. Germline CDR1 is MNHEY and CDR2 is SMNVEV (reference sequence). The CDR3 contains 15 residues. V was pared by 5 bases and J by 0 bases, with 6 bases of the junction left unmatched. The CDR3 region is CASSARTGPSYEQYF. The CDR3 bases are TGTGCCAGCAGTGCACGGACAGGGCCCTCCTACGAGCAGTACTTC.

The gene calls are TRBV2 and TRBJ1-5, with D unclear. This CDR3 has 13 residues. Germline V gives CDR1 SNHLY, CDR2 FYNNEI. V gave up 5 bases and J gave up 0 bases, with 5 bases separating them. For the CDR3, the DNA is TGTGCCAGCAGTCAAAATAGCAATCAGCCCCAGCATTTT. Translating gives CASSQNSNQPQHF.

V and J are TRBV9 and TRBJ2-3; maybe TRBD1 (6 bases). The CDR3 length is 15 residues. Germline CDR1 and CDR2: SGDLS and YYNGEE. V was cut by 4 bases and J by 1 base, with 13 bases left in between. The CDR3 DNA reads TGTGCCAGCAGCCTAGAGGGGGTCCGCACAGATACGCAGTATTTT. Translated, it gives CASSLEGVRTDTQYF.

V usage is TRBV23-1 and J usage is TRBJ2-7; 8 bases fit TRBD1. TRBV23-1 is designated an ORF whose function remains uncertain. This CDR3 is built from 17 residues. V shed 2 bases, J shed 2 bases, and the junction held 11 bases outside the gene matches. The CDR3 spells CASSQVRLGQDTYEQYF. For the CDR3, the DNA is TGCGCCAGCAGTCAAGTGAGGTTGGGACAGGACACCTACGAGCAGTACTTC.

The chain carries TRBV5-4 and TRBJ2-1, with 9 bases that match TRBD2. Germline assignment: CDR1 SGHNT and CDR2 YYREEE (reference sequence). The CDR3 contains 16 residues. The J segment lost 5 bases and the V segment lost 0 bases, leaving 6 bases of the junction unmatched. The CDR3 coding sequence is TGTGCCAGCAGCTTGGTGGGACTAGCAGACAACAATGAGCAGTTCTTC. As protein: CASSLVGLADNNEQFF.

This chain connects TRBV30 to TRBJ2-7; TRBD1 is a possible D gene (5 bases). V lost 2 bases to trimming and J lost 4 bases, with 12 bases between them. CDR1 is GTSNPN and CDR2 is SVGIG in the germline V gene (reference sequence). CDR3 length: 13 amino acids. The CDR3: CAWSPQTAYEQYF. CDR3 sequence (DNA): TGTGCCTGGAGTCCTCAGACAGCTTACGAGCAGTACTTC.

V usage is TRBV5-1 and J usage is TRBJ2-7; D gene ambiguous. Germline CDR1 and CDR2: SGHRS and YFSETQ. CDR3 length equals 13 residues. Trimming stripped 4 bases from V and 4 bases from J, with 12 bases between. The CDR3 loop is CASSRAPGYEQYF. For the CDR3, the DNA is TGCGCCAGCAGCCGGGCCCCCGGGTACGAGCAGTACTTC.

The rearrangement uses TRBV6-5 and TRBJ2-7, with D tentatively TRBD1 (5 bases). Looked up from germline, CDR1 is MNHEY and CDR2 is SVGAGI. Trimming removed 5 bases from V and 0 bases from J, with 11 bases in between. This CDR3 contains 14 residues. The CDR3 DNA reads as TGTGCCAGCAGTGCACCGGACAACTCCTACGAGCAGTACTTC. It encodes CASSAPDNSYEQYF.

The chain is built from TRBV30 and TRBJ1-1, with D unresolved. Germline V CDR1 and CDR2: GTSNPN, SVGIG (reference sequence). V lost 1 base and J 10 bases, leaving 16 bases between the germline ends. This CDR3 region has 13 residues. CDR3 bases: TGTGCCTGGAGTGCTTCGACACCTGGAGGAGCTTTCTTT. Translated, it gives CAWSASTPGGAFF. Full variable domain (remainder filled in from reference TRBV30 and TRBJ1-1): SQTIHQWPATLVQPVGSPLSLECTVEGTSNPNLYWYRQAAGRGLQLLFYSVGIGQISSEVPQNLSASRPQDRQFILSSKKLLLSDSGFYLCAWSASTPGGAFFGQGTRLTVV.

Here the CDR3 DNA reads TGTGCCAGCAGTGAACTCAGGTACAGGGGATTCGAGCAGTACTTC. This encodes CASSELRYRGFEQYF. The chain combines TRBV6-1 with TRBJ2-7; 7 nucleotides line up with TRBD1. The CDR3 is 15 amino acids. The germline V gene encodes CDR1 MNHNS and CDR2 SASEGT. Unmatched junction bases numbered 10, after V lost 2 bases and J lost 6 bases.

The chain joins TRBV4-3 to TRBJ2-3; TRBD2 matches at 13 bases. V was clipped by 1 base and J by 6 bases; unmatched bases: 7. This CDR3 has 17 amino acids. The germline V gene encodes CDR1 LGHNA and CDR2 YSLEER. The CDR3 DNA reads as TGCGCCAGCAGCCAAGGGGGACTAGCGGGAATTTGGGATACGCAGTATTTT. As protein: CASSQGGLAGIWDTQYF.

The chain joins TRBV7-9 to TRBJ1-2; the match to TRBD1 covers 8 bases. Germline V gene lookup returns CDR1 SEHNR and CDR2 FQNEAQ (reference sequence). CDR3 size: 16 residues. Losses at the gene ends were 6 bases for V and 2 bases for J; bases not matched to a gene: 11. In DNA, the CDR3 is TGTGCCAGCAGTTACGGACAGGGATCATCAAACTATGGCTACACCTTC. Translation gives CASSYGQGSSNYGYTF.

This sequence joins TRBV15 and TRBJ2-1; D may correspond to TRBD1 or TRBD2 (5 bases each). The CDR3 contains 19 residues. The germline V and J ends were trimmed by 0 bases and 4 bases, with 22 bases remaining between them. Germline CDR1 and CDR2: LNHNV and YYDKDF (reference sequence). Here the CDR3 DNA reads TGTGCCACCAGCAGAGATCCCCGTCAGGGCTTGAGGGATTACAATGAGCAGTTCTTC. It translates to CATSRDPRQGLRDYNEQFF. Full variable domain (outside the CDR3, taken from reference TRBV15 and TRBJ2-1): DAMVIQNPRYQVTQFGKPVTLSCSQTLNHNVMYWYQQKSSQAPKLLFHYYDKDFNNEADTPDNFQSRRPNTSFCFLDIRSPGLGDTAMYLCATSRDPRQGLRDYNEQFFGPGTRLTVL.

The chain has TRBV19 and TRBJ2-7; 10 positions match TRBD2. The V segment lost 5 bases and the J segment 6 bases; nucleotides outside the gene matches: 13. There are 16 residues in the CDR3. The germline V gene encodes CDR1 LNHDA and CDR2 SQIVND (reference sequence). The CDR3 region has the DNA TGTGCCAGTAGTCTTTATTCTAGCGGGAGTTGGGTCGAGCAGTACTTC. It encodes CASSLYSSGSWVEQYF.

This sequence joins TRBV18 and TRBJ2-1; 9 nucleotides align to TRBD2. The germline V gene encodes CDR1 KGHSH and CDR2 LQKENI. This CDR3 spans 15 amino acids. Trimming took 4 bases from V and 5 from J; bases not matched to a gene: 6. This chain's CDR3 is CASSLELAGDNEQFF. The CDR3 region has the DNA TGTGCCAGCTCACTCGAACTAGCGGGTGACAATGAGCAGTTCTTC. Full variable domain (rest looked up from reference TRBV18 and TRBJ2-1): NAGVMQNPRHLVRRRGQEARLRCSPMKGHSHVYWYRQLPEEGLKFMVYLQKENIIDESGMPKERFSAEFPKEGPSILRIQQVVRGDSAAYFCASSLELAGDNEQFFGPGTRLTVL.

The chain uses TRBV4-3 and TRBJ1-2, with TRBD1 identical over 12 bases. The V segment lost 4 bases and the J segment 8 bases; nucleotides outside the gene matches: 11. Per the germline V gene, CDR1 is LGHNA and CDR2 is YSLEER. The CDR3 covers 16 residues. Here the CDR3 DNA reads TGCGCCAGCAGCCGAGGGACAGGGGGCGAAGGTGGCGGCTACACCTTC. The encoded protein is CASSRGTGGEGGGYTF.

The chain combines TRBV5-1 with TRBJ2-1, with D perhaps given as TRBD1 or TRBD2 (5 bases each). V was clipped by 2 bases and J by 5 bases, with 14 bases between them. Germline CDR1 and CDR2: SGHRS and YFSETQ. There are 15 residues in the CDR3. DNA of the CDR3: TGCGCCAGCAGCTTCTTGGGACCGACCAACAATGAGCAGTTCTTC. Translating it yields CASSFLGPTNNEQFF.

The genes are TRBV5-4 and TRBJ2-7, with TRBD2 matching 10 bases. The CDR3 contains 16 residues. Germline CDR1 SGHNT, CDR2 YYREEE (reference sequence). The V gene end was trimmed by 4 bases and the J gene end by 7 bases; junction bases not matched to a gene: 14. CDR3 in DNA: TGTGCCAGCAGCCCCAACCTCGGGAGCGGGAGGGTTGAGCAGTACTTC. Amino acids: CASSPNLGSGRVEQYF.

CDR3 sequence: CASSPLAVGYVNEQFF. In DNA form, the CDR3 reads TGTGCCAGCAGCCCCCTGGCGGTAGGGTATGTCAATGAGCAGTTCTTC. This rearrangement joins TRBV7-3 to TRBJ2-1; unclear D gene. Trimming stripped 5 bases from V and 6 bases from J, with 20 bases between. CDR3 size: 16 residues. The germline gives CDR1 SGHTA, CDR2 FQGTGA.

The rearrangement joins TRBV7-9 to TRBJ2-1, with D uncertain. V shed 4 bases and J shed 0 bases, with 13 bases lying between them. This CDR3 has 16 amino acids. Germline lookup yields CDR1 SEHNR and CDR2 FQNEAQ (reference sequence). The CDR3 loop reads CASSSGRMSSYNEQFF. CDR3 in DNA: TGTGCCAGCAGCTCTGGACGGATGAGCTCCTACAATGAGCAGTTCTTC.

The V call is TRBV18, the J call TRBJ2-7, with D perhaps TRBD1 or TRBD2 (5 bases each). This CDR3 comprises 14 residues. V dropped 2 bases and J dropped 3 bases, with 11 bases sitting between them. CDR1 and CDR2 (germline): KGHSH, LQKENI. The CDR3 here is CASSPGGTHYEQYF. DNA for the CDR3: TGTGCCAGCTCACCAGGGGGAACTCACTACGAGCAGTACTTC. Full variable domain (remainder filled in from reference TRBV18 and TRBJ2-7): NAGVMQNPRHLVRRRGQEARLRCSPMKGHSHVYWYRQLPEEGLKFMVYLQKENIIDESGMPKERFSAEFPKEGPSILRIQQVVRGDSAAYFCASSPGGTHYEQYFGPGTRLTVT.